This is a list of T cell receptor beta chains from one sample in a study of T cells after yellow fever vaccination. Using its own MiXCR run on the 5' RACE reads, TCRdb lists one record per CDR3 protein. The sample contains hundreds of thousands of distinct CDR3 sequences, roughly 6.2% of which appear only once. Sequences were derived from PBMCs, sampled 5 days after the yellow fever booster vaccination. These receptor sequences come from a young man who received the YFV17D yellow fever vaccine. The CDR3 runs from the conserved cysteine through the conserved F or W. D genes are given only for firm matches. Where a row states a size, it is once, few, many or the class of an expanded clone; other rows omit it.

V gene: TRBV15
J gene: TRBJ1-1
D gene: -
clone size: many
CDR3 DNA: TGTGCCACCAGCAGAGGAAGGGTGAACACTGAAGCTTTCTTT
CDR3 protein: CATSRGRVNTEAFF

V gene: TRBV28
J gene: TRBJ2-7
D gene: -
clone size: -
CDR3 DNA: TGTGCCAGCACGGTTCGGCACAGGGACTACGAGCAGTACTTC
CDR3 protein: CASTVRHRDYEQYF

V gene: TRBV5-1
J gene: TRBJ2-7
D gene: -
clone size: few
CDR3 DNA: TGCGCCAGCAGCTTGGAGCCAGGAAAATACTACGAGCAGTACTTC
CDR3 protein: CASSLEPGKYYEQYF

V gene: TRBV6-5
J gene: TRBJ1-2
D gene: -
clone size: few
CDR3 DNA: TGTGCCAGCAGTTATCTGGGCTATAACTATGGCTACACCTTC
CDR3 protein: CASSYLGYNYGYTF

V gene: TRBV5-1
J gene: TRBJ2-2
D gene: TRBD2
clone size: many
CDR3 DNA: TGCGCCAGCAGCTTGGTGGCGGGAGAGACCGGGGAGCTGTTTTTT
CDR3 protein: CASSLVAGETGELFF

V gene: TRBV5-5
J gene: TRBJ1-2
D gene: -
clone size: few
CDR3 DNA: TGTGCCAGCAGCTTGGTGCGGAGGTTCTCTAACTATGGCTACACCTTC
CDR3 protein: CASSLVRRFSNYGYTF

V gene: TRBV30
J gene: TRBJ2-1
D gene: TRBD1
clone size: few
CDR3 DNA: TGTGCCTGGAGTGGGGGACAGGGTCATAATGAGCAGTTCTTC
CDR3 protein: CAWSGGQGHNEQFF

V gene: TRBV7-2
J gene: TRBJ2-3
D gene: -
clone size: few
CDR3 DNA: TGTGCCAGCAGCTTAGCCCCGTTACAGACGGTGACTCGAGATACGCAGTATTTT
CDR3 protein: CASSLAPLQTVTRDTQYF

V gene: TRBV6-5
J gene: TRBJ2-1
D gene: -
clone size: many
CDR3 DNA: TGTGCCAGCAGCCTCGGTGGATATGAGCAGTTCTTC
CDR3 protein: CASSLGGYEQFF

V gene: TRBV5-1
J gene: TRBJ2-1
D gene: TRBD2
clone size: many
CDR3 DNA: TGCGCCAGCAGCTTGGCCAAGGCGGGAGGCCCGGGCTCCTACAATGAGCAGTTCTTC
CDR3 protein: CASSLAKAGGPGSYNEQFF

V gene: TRBV7-2
J gene: TRBJ2-7
D gene: -
clone size: many
CDR3 DNA: TGTGCCAGCAGCTTAGTCGAAGGCAGCCCTGTGACCTACGAGCAGTACTTC
CDR3 protein: CASSLVEGSPVTYEQYF

V gene: TRBV18
J gene: TRBJ2-3
D gene: TRBD2
clone size: -
CDR3 DNA: TGTGCCAGCTCACCGAGCTTAGCGGGAGCCACAGATACGCAGTATTTT
CDR3 protein: CASSPSLAGATDTQYF

V gene: TRBV21-1
J gene: TRBJ2-7
D gene: -
clone size: many
CDR3 DNA: TGTGCCAGCAGCACCTCCGGGACAAAGGTCGAGCAGTACTTC
CDR3 protein: CASSTSGTKVEQYF

V gene: TRBV4-2
J gene: TRBJ2-3
D gene: -
clone size: few
CDR3 DNA: TGTGCCAGCAGCCAAGATGGTAGCGGCACAGATACGCAGTATTTT
CDR3 protein: CASSQDGSGTDTQYF

V gene: TRBV7-8
J gene: TRBJ2-1
D gene: TRBD2
clone size: many
CDR3 DNA: TGTGCCAGCAGCTTATGGGGGACTAGTGTCTACAATGAGCAGTTCTTC
CDR3 protein: CASSLWGTSVYNEQFF

V gene: TRBV5-6
J gene: TRBJ1-5
D gene: -
clone size: -
CDR3 DNA: TGTGCCAGCAGCTTGCCAGGGAGGAATGGCAATCAGCCCCAGCATTTT
CDR3 protein: CASSLPGRNGNQPQHF

V gene: TRBV7-2
J gene: TRBJ2-3
D gene: -
clone size: -
CDR3 DNA: TGTGCCAGCAGCTTAGTAGTGGGAGGCGCAGATACGCAGTATTTT
CDR3 protein: CASSLVVGGADTQYF

V gene: TRBV5-4
J gene: TRBJ2-1
D gene: -
clone size: -
CDR3 DNA: TGTGCCAGCAGCCCCACTTTAAGCAGTCCGGGCAATGAGCAGTTCTTC
CDR3 protein: CASSPTLSSPGNEQFF

V gene: TRBV18
J gene: TRBJ2-7
D gene: -
clone size: few
CDR3 DNA: TGTGCCAGCTCACGAGGGGCCGAATCCTACGAGCAGTACTTC
CDR3 protein: CASSRGAESYEQYF

V gene: TRBV12-3/TRBV12-4
J gene: TRBJ2-5
D gene: -
clone size: few
CDR3 DNA: TGTGCCACCTCCCCTGCGGGACCGGAGACCCAGTACTTC
CDR3 protein: CATSPAGPETQYF

V gene: TRBV6-5
J gene: TRBJ1-2
D gene: -
clone size: few
CDR3 DNA: TGTGCCAGCAGTTACTCATTCTCAGGGGTTAGCGGCTACACCTTC
CDR3 protein: CASSYSFSGVSGYTF

V gene: TRBV20-1
J gene: TRBJ2-7
D gene: TRBD2
clone size: few
CDR3 DNA: TGCAGTGCTGACGACCCTAGCGGGAGGGCCGTAGACGAGCAGTACTTC
CDR3 protein: CSADDPSGRAVDEQYF

V gene: TRBV5-1
J gene: TRBJ2-7
D gene: -
clone size: -
CDR3 DNA: TGCGCCAGCAGCTTGGCCGGAGGGGAGTGGGACGAGCAGTACTTC
CDR3 protein: CASSLAGGEWDEQYF

V gene: TRBV29-1
J gene: TRBJ1-4
D gene: -
clone size: -
CDR3 DNA: TGCAGCGTTGAGTTGACGGGTGGTGAAAAACTGTTTTTT
CDR3 protein: CSVELTGGEKLFF

V gene: TRBV18
J gene: TRBJ1-2
D gene: -
clone size: -
CDR3 DNA: TGTGCCAGCTCACCTGCAGAAGGCTATGGCTACACCTTC
CDR3 protein: CASSPAEGYGYTF

V gene: TRBV7-6
J gene: TRBJ2-1
D gene: -
clone size: many
CDR3 DNA: TGTGCCAGCGGCCTTGGGGGCGGGGGTCGGAATGAGCAGTTCTTC
CDR3 protein: CASGLGGGGRNEQFF

V gene: TRBV19
J gene: TRBJ1-1
D gene: TRBD1
clone size: many
CDR3 DNA: TGTGCCAGTAAACACAGGGGTACTGAAGCTTTCTTT
CDR3 protein: CASKHRGTEAFF

V gene: TRBV10-3
J gene: TRBJ2-1
D gene: TRBD2
clone size: -
CDR3 DNA: TGTGCCGTCCTGAGCGGGAGCGGCTACAATGAGCAGTTCTTC
CDR3 protein: CAVLSGSGYNEQFF

V gene: TRBV18
J gene: TRBJ2-2
D gene: -
clone size: -
CDR3 DNA: TGTGCCAGCTCACCCCCATTGGGGGGGGGGCAAAGGAGCAACACCGGGGAGCTGTTTTTT
CDR3 protein: CASSPPLGGGQRSNTGELFF

V gene: TRBV23-1
J gene: TRBJ2-1
D gene: TRBD2
clone size: many
CDR3 DNA: TGCGCCAGCCGCAGCGGGAGCACGGGGAATGAGCAGTTCTTC
CDR3 protein: CASRSGSTGNEQFF

V gene: TRBV6-5
J gene: TRBJ2-7
D gene: -
clone size: many
CDR3 DNA: TGTGCCAGCAGTTACTCTGAGGGGTACGAGCAGTACTTC
CDR3 protein: CASSYSEGYEQYF

V gene: TRBV20-1
J gene: TRBJ2-1
D gene: -
clone size: -
CDR3 DNA: TGCAGTGCTAAGGGGTGGTCCAGAGTATACAATGAGCAGTTCTTC
CDR3 protein: CSAKGWSRVYNEQFF

V gene: TRBV6-2/TRBV6-3
J gene: TRBJ1-5
D gene: -
clone size: many
CDR3 DNA: TGTGCCAGCAGTTACTCTGGGCCCCAGCATTTT
CDR3 protein: CASSYSGPQHF

V gene: TRBV28
J gene: TRBJ2-7
D gene: -
clone size: -
CDR3 DNA: TGTGCCAGCAGTCTACCCGAATACGAGCAGTACTTC
CDR3 protein: CASSLPEYEQYF

V gene: TRBV30
J gene: TRBJ2-6
D gene: -
clone size: -
CDR3 DNA: TGTGCCTGGAGTCAGCAGGTCTCTGGGGCCAACGTCCTGACTTTC
CDR3 protein: CAWSQQVSGANVLTF

V gene: TRBV14
J gene: TRBJ2-2
D gene: -
clone size: many
CDR3 DNA: TGTGCCAGCAGCCCGGGCGGGGAGCTGTTTTTT
CDR3 protein: CASSPGGELFF

V gene: TRBV7-2
J gene: TRBJ2-7
D gene: TRBD1
clone size: many
CDR3 DNA: TGTGCCAGCAGCTCCGGGACAGTGAACTACGAGCAGTACTTC
CDR3 protein: CASSSGTVNYEQYF

V gene: TRBV12-3/TRBV12-4
J gene: TRBJ1-2
D gene: TRBD1
clone size: few
CDR3 DNA: TGTGCCAGCAGACGGACAGGGGTGGGGTATGGCTACACCTTC
CDR3 protein: CASRRTGVGYGYTF

V gene: TRBV20-1
J gene: TRBJ2-7
D gene: -
clone size: few
CDR3 DNA: TGCAGTGCTCGCGGGCCGGCGGACTACGAGCAGTACTTC
CDR3 protein: CSARGPADYEQYF

V gene: TRBV7-3
J gene: TRBJ2-1
D gene: -
clone size: -
CDR3 DNA: TGTGCCAGCAGCACCTACAACCCCCCCGAGCAGTTCTTC
CDR3 protein: CASSTYNPPEQFF

V gene: TRBV5-1
J gene: TRBJ2-1
D gene: -
clone size: many
CDR3 DNA: TGCGCCAGCAGCTTGGGGGCAGCCTACAATGAGCAGTTCTTC
CDR3 protein: CASSLGAAYNEQFF

V gene: TRBV12-3/TRBV12-4
J gene: TRBJ2-1
D gene: -
clone size: many
CDR3 DNA: TGTGCCAGCAGTTTAGGAGCGGCCACTTACAATGAGCAGTTCTTC
CDR3 protein: CASSLGAATYNEQFF

V gene: TRBV20-1
J gene: TRBJ1-5
D gene: -
clone size: many
CDR3 DNA: TGCAGTGCTAGAGATTCCCGGGCCGAAAGGACTCGGCCCCAGCATTTT
CDR3 protein: CSARDSRAERTRPQHF

V gene: TRBV29-1
J gene: TRBJ1-4
D gene: -
clone size: -
CDR3 DNA: TGCAGCGTTGCGAGGGGGAAATCGGAAAAACTGTTTTTT
CDR3 protein: CSVARGKSEKLFF

V gene: TRBV5-1
J gene: TRBJ2-3
D gene: -
clone size: many
CDR3 DNA: TGCGCCAGCAGCCGACTTTCTAGCACAGATACGCAGTATTTT
CDR3 protein: CASSRLSSTDTQYF